The 18 T cell receptor beta chains listed next were all sequenced from one sample in a study of T cell changes during pregnancy in multiple sclerosis. Some clones are missing from TCRdb's copy, which holds only in-frame ones; the method was immunoSEQ multiplex PCR. This table holds approximately 88,000 clones, approximately 94% found once. This material consisted of peripheral blood, taken in the third trimester of pregnancy. The source is a female donor with multiple sclerosis, enrolled in a pregnancy study.

Here the CDR3 DNA reads TGCGCCAGCAGCTTGCCCGGGACAGGGGCTGGAAACACCATATATTTT. This translates into CASSLPGTGAGNTIYF. V and J are TRBV5-1 and TRBJ1-3, with 10 positions matching TRBD1. Per the germline V gene, CDR1 is SGHRS and CDR2 is YFSETQ. V trimming: 1 base; J trimming: 2 bases; junction bases outside the gene matches: 3. This CDR3 comprises 16 residues. The variable domain in full, completed from reference TRBV5-1 and TRBJ1-3, reads KAGVTQTPRYLIKTRGQQVTLSCSPISGHRSVSWYQQTPGQGLQFLFEYFSETQRNKGNFPGRFSGRQFSNSRSEMNVSTLELGDSALYLCASSLPGTGAGNTIYFGEGSWLTVV.

The gene calls are TRBV4-1 and TRBJ1-2, with D unclear. CDR3 length: 13 amino acids. V was cut by 1 base and J by 1 base, with 4 bases left in between. Germline V gene lookup returns CDR1 MGHRA and CDR2 YSYEKL. CDR3 sequence reads: CASSQAFNYGYTF. CDR3 nucleotide sequence: TGCGCCAGCAGCCAAGCGTTTAACTATGGCTACACCTTC.

V is TRBV6-1 and J is TRBJ2-7; 8 bases agree with TRBD2. CDR3 length: 16 amino acids. The junction had 7 bases not matched to a gene; V was cut back by 3 bases and J by 0 bases. Germline V gene data show CDR1 as MNHNS and CDR2 as SASEGT. CDR3 sequence (DNA): TGTGCCAGCAGTGATGCCGGGGGGGCGAACTCCTACGAGCAGTACTTC. Protein: CASSDAGGANSYEQYF.

The rearrangement uses TRBV15 and TRBJ2-7; 8 positions match TRBD2. Trimming removed 1 base from V and 3 bases from J; junction bases left unmatched: 5. Germline CDR1 LNHNV, CDR2 YYDKDF (reference sequence). The CDR3 has 15 amino acids. The CDR3 region is CATSRGAGVFYEQYF. The CDR3 bases are TGTGCCACCAGCAGAGGAGCGGGAGTGTTCTACGAGCAGTACTTC.

The rearrangement joins TRBV30 to TRBJ1-4; 8 bases match TRBD1. J lost 10 bases, V lost 0 bases, and 10 bases had no gene match. This CDR3 is built from 15 residues. Germline CDR1 GTSNPN, CDR2 SVGIG (reference sequence). The CDR3 coding sequence is TGTGCCTGGAGTGTAGGAAGTGGACAGGGTGGAAAACTGTTTTTT. Translating it yields CAWSVGSGQGGKLFF.

This clone is a singleton in its sample. The CDR3 sequence is CASALLPQETQYF. In DNA form, the CDR3 reads TGCGCCAGCGCACTGCTCCCACAAGAGACCCAGTACTTC. This chain links TRBV10-2 with TRBJ2-5; D is undetermined. The CDR3 runs 13 residues. CDR1 and CDR2 (germline): WSHSY, SAAADI. Trimming took off 8 bases at V and 2 bases at J, with 12 bases between the two ends.

J is TRBJ2-5 and V is TRBV7-2; no clear D. The CDR3 contains 11 residues. In germline, CDR1 is SGHTA, CDR2 FQGNSA. V lost 3 bases to trimming and J lost 10 bases, with 9 bases between them. The DNA of the CDR3 is TGTGCCAGCAGCTTTTCCCCGGTCCAGTACTTC. It translates to CASSFSPVQYF.

The chain couples TRBV6-1 to TRBJ2-1; 8 nucleotides align to TRBD2. With V trimmed by 4 bases and J by 4 bases, 9 bases remained unmatched. From germline, CDR1 is MNHNS and CDR2 SASEGT. CDR3 length: 16 amino acids. The CDR3, as DNA: TGTGCCAGCAGTGTAACACTAGCGGCACTATACAATGAGCAGTTCTTC. This sequence encodes CASSVTLAALYNEQFF.

V is TRBV2 and J is TRBJ2-7; a weak D match, TRBD2 (5 bases). This CDR3 is built from 15 residues. The V gene lost 3 bases and the J gene lost 2 bases, with 14 bases spanning the gap. Germline CDR1 SNHLY, CDR2 FYNNEI. The CDR3 loop reads CASSDTSGRTYEQYF. The DNA of the CDR3 is TGTGCCAGCAGTGATACAAGCGGAAGAACCTACGAGCAGTACTTC.

The chain recombines TRBV10-3 with TRBJ2-1; the match to TRBD1 covers 8 bases. V shed 0 bases and J 3 bases; nucleotides not matched to a gene: 1. The CDR3 extends over 15 amino acids. CDR1 is ENHRY, CDR2 SYGVKD, per germline. CDR3 DNA: TGTGCCATCAGTGAGTCGACAGGGGTCTACAATGAGCAGTTCTTC. Translated: CAISESTGVYNEQFF.

This clone is a singleton in its sample. The chain combines TRBV21-1 with TRBJ2-7; TRBD1, the table's D call, was not compared with the DNA. TRBV21-1 represents a pseudogene. This CDR3 region has 17 residues. The CDR3 DNA follows: TGTGCCAGCAGCAACCCGAGACGACAGGCCGGCCGGAACGAGCAGTACTTC. Its translation is CASSNPRRQAGRNEQYF.

The gene calls are TRBV28 and TRBJ2-7; D perhaps matches TRBD2 (5 bases). The CDR3 runs 14 residues. The germline CDR1 and CDR2 sequences are MDHEN and SYDVKM. V was trimmed by 6 bases and J by 4 bases, leaving 16 bases between them. CDR3 nucleotide sequence: TGTGCCAGCAGCGCGGACTTAACGGGATACGAGCAGTACTTC. This translates into CASSADLTGYEQYF.

The CDR3 here is CASRPPLGSTGELFF. DNA of the CDR3: TGTGCCAGCAGACCCCCCCTAGGGAGCACCGGGGAGCTGTTTTTT. The chain carries TRBV27 and TRBJ2-2, with D tentatively TRBD2 (5 bases). The germline V and J ends were trimmed by 6 bases and 4 bases, with 15 bases remaining between them. The CDR3 runs 15 residues. Germline CDR1 MNHEY, CDR2 SMNVEV (reference sequence).

The J gene is TRBJ2-3, the V gene TRBV4-2; maybe TRBD2 (5 bases). Germline CDR1 is LGHNA and CDR2 is YNFKEQ. Trimming removed 0 bases from V and 5 bases from J, with 18 bases in between. The CDR3 runs to 17 residues. CDR3 DNA sequence: TGTGCCAGCAGCCAAGATCCTCGGGGTCGCCAAGGAGATACGCAGTATTTT. It specifies CASSQDPRGRQGDTQYF.

The chain couples TRBV7-9 to TRBJ1-1; 7 bases fit TRBD1. The ends lost 5 bases at V and 1 base at J; junction bases unmatched: 1. The CDR3 totals 13 residues. In germline, CDR1 is SEHNR, CDR2 FQNEAQ (reference sequence). The CDR3 coding sequence is TGTGCCAGCAGCCCAGGGGGGAACACTGAAGCTTTCTTT. Amino acid sequence: CASSPGGNTEAFF.

The rearrangement uses TRBV25-1 and TRBJ2-7; D is unclear. The germline CDR1 and CDR2 sequences are MGHDK and SYGVNS. V dropped 6 bases and J dropped 1 base, with 10 bases sitting between them. The CDR3 has 13 residues. CDR3 DNA sequence: TGTGCCAGCAGCAGAGGCCTTTCCTACGAGCAGTACTTC. Its protein product is CASSRGLSYEQYF.

V and J are TRBV9 and TRBJ1-3, with a tentative D call TRBD1 (5 bases). Germline CDR1 SGDLS, CDR2 YYNGEE. The CDR3 is made up of 17 amino acids. With 0 bases removed from V and 0 bases from J, the gap between germline ends came to 13 bases. The CDR3 reads CASSVGSDSHSGNTIYF. DNA of the CDR3: TGTGCCAGCAGCGTAGGATCTGACAGCCACTCTGGAAACACCATATATTTT. Full variable domain (remainder filled in from reference TRBV9 and TRBJ1-3): DSGVTQTPKHLITATGQRVTLRCSPRSGDLSVYWYQQSLDQGLQFLIQYYNGEERAKGNILERFSAQQFPDLHSELNLSSLELGDSALYFCASSVGSDSHSGNTIYFGEGSWLTVV.

This sequence joins TRBV7-9 and TRBJ2-1, with 10 bases identical to TRBD2. J lost 8 bases, V lost 0 bases, and 10 bases had no gene match. Germline V gene lookup returns CDR1 SEHNR and CDR2 FQNEAQ (reference sequence). The CDR3 sequence is 17 residues long. CDR3 DNA: TGTGCCAGCAGCTTAGCGCGGGCTAGCGGGAGACTCGATGAGCAGTTCTTC. Its protein product is CASSLARASGRLDEQFF.